This T cell receptor (beta chain) is drawn from a study of cytomegalovirus exposure and HLA in healthy donors. Findings and caveats of the study: Presence/absence analyses supposed approximately even sequencing depth among donors. Rarity marked most TCR sequences, yet some public TCRs occurred in many donors.

A multiplex PCR was run with 60 Vbeta primers and 13 Jbeta primers. Some clones are missing from TCRdb's copy, which holds only in-frame ones; the method was immunoSEQ multiplex PCR. The top ten clones hold around 2.1% of a sample with 90,000 to 140,000 clones, about 80% of them seen once. This clone appeared a few times. Its antigen is not known. The junction had 3 bases not matched to a gene; V was cut back by 0 bases and J by 5 bases. The length of the CDR3 is 15 residues. Germline CDR1 SGHRS, CDR2 YFSETQ. The TCR comes from a man younger than 45 in good health and CMV-seronegative. The rearrangement links TRBV5-1 to TRBJ1-4; 8 nucleotides match TRBD1. Source material: PBMCs. The CDR3 region has the DNA TGCGCCAGCAGCTTGGTCACAGGGGGGAATGAAAAACTGTTTTTT. Amino acids: CASSLVTGGNEKLFF.